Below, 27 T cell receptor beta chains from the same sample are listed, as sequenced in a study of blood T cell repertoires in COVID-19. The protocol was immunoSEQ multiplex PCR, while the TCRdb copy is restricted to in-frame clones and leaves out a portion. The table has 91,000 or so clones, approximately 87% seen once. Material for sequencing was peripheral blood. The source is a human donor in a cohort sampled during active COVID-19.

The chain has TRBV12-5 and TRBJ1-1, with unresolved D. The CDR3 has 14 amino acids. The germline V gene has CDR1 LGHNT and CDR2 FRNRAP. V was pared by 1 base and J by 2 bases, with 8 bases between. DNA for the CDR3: TGTGCTAGTGGTTTGGACCGACTTAACACTGAAGCTTTCTTT. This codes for CASGLDRLNTEAFF.

Written as DNA, the CDR3 is TGCGCCAGCAGCTTTGGGACAGGACTTAACTATGGCTACACCTTC. This translates into CASSFGTGLNYGYTF. This chain connects TRBV5-1 to TRBJ1-2; 8 bases are shared with TRBD1. The germline gives CDR1 SGHRS, CDR2 YFSETQ. The V segment lost 2 bases and the J segment 1 base; nucleotides outside the gene matches: 4. The CDR3 sequence is 15 residues long. The full variable domain, rest sourced from reference TRBV5-1 and TRBJ1-2, is KAGVTQTPRYLIKTRGQQVTLSCSPISGHRSVSWYQQTPGQGLQFLFEYFSETQRNKGNFPGRFSGRQFSNSRSEMNVSTLELGDSALYLCASSFGTGLNYGYTFGSGTRLTVV.

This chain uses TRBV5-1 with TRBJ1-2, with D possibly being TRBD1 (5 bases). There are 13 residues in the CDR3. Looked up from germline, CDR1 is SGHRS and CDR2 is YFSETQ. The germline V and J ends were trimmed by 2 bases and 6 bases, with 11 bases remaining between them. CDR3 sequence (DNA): TGCGCCAGCAGCTTATTCGGGGGTGATGGCTACACCTTC. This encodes CASSLFGGDGYTF.

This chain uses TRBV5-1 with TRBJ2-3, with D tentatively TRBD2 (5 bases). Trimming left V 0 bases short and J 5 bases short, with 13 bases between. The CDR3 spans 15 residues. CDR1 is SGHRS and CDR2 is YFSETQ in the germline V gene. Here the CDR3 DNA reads TGCGCCAGCAGCTTGGCCCCCAGCGGTGGAGATACGCAGTATTTT. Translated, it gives CASSLAPSGGDTQYF.

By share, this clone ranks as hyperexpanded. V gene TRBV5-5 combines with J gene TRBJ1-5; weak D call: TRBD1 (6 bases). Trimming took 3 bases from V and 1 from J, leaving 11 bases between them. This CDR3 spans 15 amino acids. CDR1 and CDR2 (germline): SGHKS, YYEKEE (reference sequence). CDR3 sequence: CASSYRVTSNQPQHF. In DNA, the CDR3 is TGTGCCAGCAGCTACAGGGTGACGAGCAATCAGCCCCAGCATTTT.

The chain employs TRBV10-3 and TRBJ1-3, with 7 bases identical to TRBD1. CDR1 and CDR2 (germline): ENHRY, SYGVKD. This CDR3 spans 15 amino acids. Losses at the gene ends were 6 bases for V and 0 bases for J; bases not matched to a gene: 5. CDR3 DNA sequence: TGTGCCATCAGAAGGGGACAGCTCTCTGGAAACACCATATATTTT. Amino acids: CAIRRGQLSGNTIYF.

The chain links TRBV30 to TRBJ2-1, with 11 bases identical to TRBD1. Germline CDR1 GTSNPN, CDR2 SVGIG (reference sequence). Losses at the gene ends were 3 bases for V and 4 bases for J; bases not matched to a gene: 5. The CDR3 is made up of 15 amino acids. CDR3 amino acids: CAWRWDRGLYNEQFF. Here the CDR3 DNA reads TGTGCCTGGAGATGGGACAGGGGGTTGTACAATGAGCAGTTCTTC.

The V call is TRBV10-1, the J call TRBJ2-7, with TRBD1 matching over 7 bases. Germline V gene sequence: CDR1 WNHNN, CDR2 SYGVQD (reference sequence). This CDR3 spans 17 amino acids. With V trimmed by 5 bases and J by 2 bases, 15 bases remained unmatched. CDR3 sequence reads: CASSPRTGKWGPYEQYF. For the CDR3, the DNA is TGCGCCAGCAGTCCTCGGACAGGAAAGTGGGGCCCCTACGAGCAGTACTTC.

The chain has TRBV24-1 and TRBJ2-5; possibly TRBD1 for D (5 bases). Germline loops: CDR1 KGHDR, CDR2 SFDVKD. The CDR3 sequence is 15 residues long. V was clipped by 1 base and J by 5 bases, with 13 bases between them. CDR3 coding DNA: TGTGCCACCAGTGATTTCTCAGGGCTTGGGGAGACCCAGTACTTC. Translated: CATSDFSGLGETQYF.

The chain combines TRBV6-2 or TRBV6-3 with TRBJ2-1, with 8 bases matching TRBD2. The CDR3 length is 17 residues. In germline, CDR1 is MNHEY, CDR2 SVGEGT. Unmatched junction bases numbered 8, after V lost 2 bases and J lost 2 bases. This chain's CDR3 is CASSYVLSGRPYNEQFF. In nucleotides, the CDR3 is TGTGCCAGCAGTTACGTGTTGAGCGGGAGACCCTACAATGAGCAGTTCTTC.

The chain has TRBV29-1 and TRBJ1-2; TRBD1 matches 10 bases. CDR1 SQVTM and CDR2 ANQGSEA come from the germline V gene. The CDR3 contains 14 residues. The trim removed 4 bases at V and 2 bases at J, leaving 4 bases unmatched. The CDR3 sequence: CSVATGGLNYGYTF. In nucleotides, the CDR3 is TGCAGCGTTGCGACAGGGGGCTTGAACTATGGCTACACCTTC.

The CDR3: CASRDRAGNTIYF. CDR3 coding DNA: TGTGCCAGCAGGGACAGGGCTGGAAACACCATATATTTT. V is TRBV6-5 and J is TRBJ1-3, with 8 positions matching TRBD1. J was trimmed by 2 bases and V by 6 bases; bases with no gene match: 0. Germline-derived CDR1 and CDR2 are MNHEY and SVGAGI. The CDR3 loop spans 13 amino acids.

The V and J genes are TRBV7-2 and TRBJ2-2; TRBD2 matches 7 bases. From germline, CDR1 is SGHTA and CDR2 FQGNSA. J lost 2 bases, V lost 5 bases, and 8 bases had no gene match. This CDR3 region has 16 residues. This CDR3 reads CASSPSPAGNTGELFF. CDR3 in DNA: TGTGCCAGCAGCCCCAGTCCAGCGGGAAACACCGGGGAGCTGTTTTTT.

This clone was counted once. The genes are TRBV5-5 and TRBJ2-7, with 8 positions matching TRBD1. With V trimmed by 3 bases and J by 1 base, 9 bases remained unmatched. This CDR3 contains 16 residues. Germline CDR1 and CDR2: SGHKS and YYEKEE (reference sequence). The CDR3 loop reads CASSWSWDRTSYEQYF. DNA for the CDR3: TGTGCCAGCAGCTGGAGCTGGGACAGGACGTCCTACGAGCAGTACTTC.

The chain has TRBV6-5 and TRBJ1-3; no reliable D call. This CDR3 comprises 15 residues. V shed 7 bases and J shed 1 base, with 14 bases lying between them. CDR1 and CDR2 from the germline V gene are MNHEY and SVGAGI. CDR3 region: CASTPGWDSGNTIYF. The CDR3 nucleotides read TGTGCCAGCACCCCGGGGTGGGATTCTGGAAACACCATATATTTT.

Written as DNA, the CDR3 is TGTGCCAGCAGTTACCCACTCGGGACTAGCGCTTACGAGCAGTACTTC. Its protein product is CASSYPLGTSAYEQYF. The genes are TRBV6-2 or TRBV6-3 and TRBJ2-7; TRBD2 agrees at 10 bases. CDR3 length: 16 residues. Trimming removed 2 bases from V and 4 bases from J; junction bases left unmatched: 8. Germline V CDR1 and CDR2: MNHEY, SVGEGT.

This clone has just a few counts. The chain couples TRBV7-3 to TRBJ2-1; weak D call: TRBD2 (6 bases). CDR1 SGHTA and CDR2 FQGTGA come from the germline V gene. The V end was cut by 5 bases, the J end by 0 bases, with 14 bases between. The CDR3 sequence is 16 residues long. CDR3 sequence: CASSEEGLSSYNEQFF. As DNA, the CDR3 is TGTGCCAGCAGCGAGGAGGGACTGAGCTCCTACAATGAGCAGTTCTTC. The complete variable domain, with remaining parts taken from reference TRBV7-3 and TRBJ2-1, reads GAGVSQTPSNKVTEKGKYVELRCDPISGHTALYWYRQSLGQGPEFLIYFQGTGAADDSGLPNDRFFAVRPEGSVSTLKIQRTERGDSAVYLCASSEEGLSSYNEQFFGPGTRLTVL.

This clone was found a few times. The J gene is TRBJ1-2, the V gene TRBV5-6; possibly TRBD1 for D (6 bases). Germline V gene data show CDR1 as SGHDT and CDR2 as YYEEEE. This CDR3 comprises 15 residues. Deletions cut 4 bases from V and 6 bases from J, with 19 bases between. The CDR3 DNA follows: TGTGCCAGCAGCCCCCTAGGTCCAGGGGCCAATGGCTACACCTTC. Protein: CASSPLGPGANGYTF.

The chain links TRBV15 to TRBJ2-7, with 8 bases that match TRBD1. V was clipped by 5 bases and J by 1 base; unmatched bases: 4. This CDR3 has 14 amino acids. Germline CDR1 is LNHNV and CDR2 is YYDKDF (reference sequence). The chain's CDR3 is CATSGTGPSYEQYF. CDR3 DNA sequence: TGTGCCACCAGCGGGACAGGCCCTTCCTACGAGCAGTACTTC.

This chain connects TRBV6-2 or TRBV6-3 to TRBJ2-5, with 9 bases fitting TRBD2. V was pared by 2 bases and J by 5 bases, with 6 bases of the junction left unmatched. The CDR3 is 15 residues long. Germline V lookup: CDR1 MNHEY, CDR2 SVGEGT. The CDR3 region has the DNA TGTGCCAGCAGTTACCCGGGACTAGCTCGGGAGACCCAGTACTTC. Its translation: CASSYPGLARETQYF.

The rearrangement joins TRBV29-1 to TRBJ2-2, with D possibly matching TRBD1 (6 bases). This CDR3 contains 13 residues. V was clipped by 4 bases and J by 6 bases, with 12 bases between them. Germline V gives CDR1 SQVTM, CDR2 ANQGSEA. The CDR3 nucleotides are TGCAGCGTTGCCGGACAGATGGCCGGGGAGCTGTTTTTT. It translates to CSVAGQMAGELFF.

CDR3 DNA sequence: TGTGCCAGCAGTTACAGGTCAGGGGATGAAAAACTGTTTTTT. Residues: CASSYRSGDEKLFF. The rearrangement links TRBV6-6 to TRBJ1-4; weak D call: TRBD1 (6 bases). The CDR3 is 14 residues long. Germline V lookup: CDR1 MNHNY, CDR2 SVGAGI (reference sequence). Trimming stripped 2 bases from V and 6 bases from J, with 10 bases between.

CDR3 amino acids: CASTRLAGDRTDTQYF. The CDR3 DNA sequence: TGTGCCAGCACCAGACTAGCGGGGGACCGCACAGATACGCAGTATTTT. This chain connects TRBV2 to TRBJ2-3; 12 nucleotides agree with TRBD2. The V and J ends lost 7 bases and 1 base, in that order; junction bases with no gene match: 6. The germline CDR1 and CDR2 sequences are SNHLY and FYNNEI. The CDR3 has 16 residues.

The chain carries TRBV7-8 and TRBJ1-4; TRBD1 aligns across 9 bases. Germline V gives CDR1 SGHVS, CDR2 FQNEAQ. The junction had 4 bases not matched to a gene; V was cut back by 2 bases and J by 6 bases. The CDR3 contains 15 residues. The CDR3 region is CASSLSWDRDEKLFF. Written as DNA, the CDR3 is TGTGCCAGCAGCTTATCTTGGGACAGGGATGAAAAACTGTTTTTT.

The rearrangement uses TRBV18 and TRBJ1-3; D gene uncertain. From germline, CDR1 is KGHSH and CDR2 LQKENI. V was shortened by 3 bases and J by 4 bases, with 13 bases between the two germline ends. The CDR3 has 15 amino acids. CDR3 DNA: TGTGCCAGCTCACCCTCGGGAGGGCCCGGAAACACCATATATTTT. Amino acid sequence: CASSPSGGPGNTIYF.

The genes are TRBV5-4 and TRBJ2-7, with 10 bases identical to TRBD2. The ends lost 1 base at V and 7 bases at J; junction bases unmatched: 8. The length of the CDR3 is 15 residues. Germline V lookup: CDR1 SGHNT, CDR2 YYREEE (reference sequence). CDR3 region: CASSLSSGGPGEQYF. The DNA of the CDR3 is TGTGCCAGCAGCTTGAGTAGCGGGGGGCCGGGGGAGCAGTACTTC.

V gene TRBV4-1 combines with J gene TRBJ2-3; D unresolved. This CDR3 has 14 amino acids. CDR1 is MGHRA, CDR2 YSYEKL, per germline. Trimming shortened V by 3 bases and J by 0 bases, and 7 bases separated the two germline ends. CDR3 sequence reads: CASSQILSTDTQYF. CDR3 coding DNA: TGCGCCAGCAGCCAGATCCTAAGCACAGATACGCAGTATTTT.